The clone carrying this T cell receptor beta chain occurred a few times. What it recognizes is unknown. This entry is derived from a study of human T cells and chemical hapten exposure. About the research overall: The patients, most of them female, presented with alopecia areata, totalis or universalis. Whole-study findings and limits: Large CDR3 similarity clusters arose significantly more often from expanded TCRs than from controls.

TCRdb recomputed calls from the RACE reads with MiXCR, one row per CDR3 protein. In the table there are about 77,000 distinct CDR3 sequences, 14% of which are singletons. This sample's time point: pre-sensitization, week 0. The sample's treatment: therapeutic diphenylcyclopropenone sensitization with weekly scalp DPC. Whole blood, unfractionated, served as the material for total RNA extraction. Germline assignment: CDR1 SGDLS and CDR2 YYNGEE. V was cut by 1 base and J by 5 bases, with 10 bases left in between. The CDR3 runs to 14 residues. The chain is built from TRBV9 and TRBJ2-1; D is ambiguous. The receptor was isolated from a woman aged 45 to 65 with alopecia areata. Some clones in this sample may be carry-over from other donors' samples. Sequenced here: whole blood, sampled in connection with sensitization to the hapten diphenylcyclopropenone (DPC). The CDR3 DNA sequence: TGTGCCAGCAGCGTAAGGTTCGAGAACAATGAGCAGTTCTTC. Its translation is CASSVRFENNEQFF.